A selection of T cell receptor beta chains follows, all from one sample in a study of CD4 and CD8 cells across lung adenocarcinoma regions. TCRdb fed the PCR reads into MiXCR, producing one record per CDR3 protein. The data contain roughly 12,000 distinct CDR3 sequences, 56% of them singletons. Sequenced input: CD8+ T cells from the margin of a lung tumor. The receptors here all came from a female donor with lung adenocarcinoma. The CD4 and CD8 labels of this study may be unreliable. CDR3s include the opening cysteine and the closing phenylalanine or tryptophan. The order of the fields is V gene, J gene, D gene, CDR3 length, clone size, CDR3 DNA, CDR3 protein. A D gene is named only where the DNA matches it firmly. Only part of the rows carry a size: once, few, many, or a class if the clone is expanded.

TRBV6-1	TRBJ2-1	TRBD2	16	.	TGTGCCAGCAGTGGTCCGGGCGGGGGGGAATACAATGAGCAGTTCTTC	CASSGPGGGEYNEQFF
TRBV25-1	TRBJ2-3	.	16	.	TGTGCCAGCGCGGGGCAAGGGGGCCAGGGATCAGAGACGCAGTATTTT	CASAGQGGQGSETQYF
TRBV10-3	TRBJ2-3	.	13	.	TGTGCCATAGAGGACAGATTCACAGATACGCAGTATTTT	CAIEDRFTDTQYF
TRBV9	TRBJ1-2	.	16	.	TGTGCCAGCAGCGAGAGAATTGGGCCAGGACTCTATGGCTACACCTTC	CASSERIGPGLYGYTF
TRBV9	TRBJ2-1	.	15	few	TGTGCCAGCAGCCCCCCGGGGCTAGCATACAATGAGCAGTTCTTC	CASSPPGLAYNEQFF
TRBV6-1	TRBJ2-5	TRBD2	20	.	TGTGCCAGCAGTAGATCAATCCCGGGGCTCGGGGGGGGTGGCACAGATACGCAGTACTTC	CASSRSIPGLGGGGTDTQYF
TRBV6-1	TRBJ2-3	TRBD1	14	.	TGTGCCAGCGACACAGGGGGGAACACAGAGACGCTGTATTTT	CASDTGGNTETLYF
TRBV12-3/TRBV12-4	TRBJ2-1	.	13	.	TGTGCCAGCAGTCAAAACACGGGGACAGAGCAGTTCTTC	CASSQNTGTEQFF
TRBV6-5	TRBJ2-7	TRBD2	19	medium-sized	TGTGCCAGCAGTTACTCTCCTAGCGGGGGATATACGAGCTCCTACGAGCAGTACTTC	CASSYSPSGGYTSSYEQYF
TRBV10-3	TRBJ2-5	.	12	.	TGTGCCGGGTGCAGTGACGCAGAGACCCAGTACTTC	CAGCSDAETQYF
TRBV7-2	TRBJ2-7	TRBD1	15	many	TGTGCCAGCAGCCTGGGTGGACAGGTTACATACGAGCAGTACTTC	CASSLGGQVTYEQYF
TRBV10-3	TRBJ2-4	.	13	.	TGTGCCACGGGGCTCAGTGCCAAAAATATTCAGTATTTC	CATGLSAKNIQYF
TRBV30	TRBJ2-3	.	13	.	TGTGCCTGGAGCCATAAGGGGCTAGATACGCAGTATTTT	CAWSHKGLDTQYF
TRBV14	TRBJ1-1	.	13	.	TGTGCCAGCAGACGGGCAGGGGCACCTGAAGCTTTCTTT	CASRRAGAPEAFF
TRBV30	TRBJ2-1	.	13	few	TGTGCCTGGAGTGGTAGATCCTACAATGAGCAGTTCTTC	CAWSGRSYNEQFF
TRBV27	TRBJ1-4	.	14	.	TGTGCCAGCAGATCCTCCAGGGTCAATGAAAAACTGTTTTTT	CASRSSRVNEKLFF
TRBV27	TRBJ2-5	.	14	once	TGTGCGGGCAGTGTGGGCGGGGACCAAGATACCCAGTACTTC	CAGSVGGDQDTQYF
TRBV6-1	TRBJ1-1	.	13	many	TGTGCCAGCAGGGTTTCGATCTACACTGAAGCTTTCTTT	CASRVSIYTEAFF
TRBV6-5	TRBJ2-2	.	14	medium-sized	TGTGCCAGCAGTTACCTCCCCGACACCGGGGAGCTGTTTTTT	CASSYLPDTGELFF
TRBV4-1	TRBJ2-1	TRBD1	17	large	TGCGCCAGCAGCCAAGGACAGGGTAGGGGCGCACACAATGAGCAGTTCTTC	CASSQGQGRGAHNEQFF
TRBV6-1	TRBJ2-1	.	15	medium-sized	TGTGCCAGCAGTGAGTCGGCAGGGAGGTACAATGAGCAGTTCTTC	CASSESAGRYNEQFF
TRBV10-2	TRBJ2-1	TRBD2	15	.	TGCGCCAGCGGGGTGGGAGGGAGCTCCTACAATGAGCAGTTCTTC	CASGVGGSSYNEQFF
TRBV6-6	TRBJ2-1	.	15	medium-sized	TGTGCCAGCAGTACCCGGCGTGGGGGGCCGAATGAGCAGTTCTTC	CASSTRRGGPNEQFF
TRBV6-1	TRBJ2-7	.	14	.	TGTGCCAGCAGTGAGGTCGGGACACACTACGAGCAGTACTTC	CASSEVGTHYEQYF
TRBV7-3	TRBJ2-3	TRBD2	14	once	TGTGCGGGCAGCGGGGATGCCGACCCAGATACGCAGTATTTC	CAGSGDADPDTQYF
TRBV27	TRBJ2-4	.	15	few	TGTGCCAGCAGCCCAGCGGGTGCGGCCAAAAACATTCAGTACTTC	CASSPAGAAKNIQYF
TRBV6-1	TRBJ2-7	TRBD2	15	.	TGTGCCAGCAGGACGACTAGCGGGAGGGTCAATGAGCAGTACTTC	CASRTTSGRVNEQYF
TRBV12-3/TRBV12-4	TRBJ1-4	.	13	few	TGTGCCAGCAGTTTTTCAGGAGGCGAAAAACTGTTTTTT	CASSFSGGEKLFF
TRBV27	TRBJ2-2	TRBD2	15	.	TGTGCCAGCATAGCGGGAGGGCCTGGCACCGGGGAGCTGTTTTTT	CASIAGGPGTGELFF
TRBV7-2	TRBJ1-1	.	13	many	TGTGCCAGCAGCTCACTAGACAGACTTGAAGCTTTCTTT	CASSSLDRLEAFF
TRBV6-5	TRBJ2-1	.	12	.	TGTGCCAGCAGTTACGCGGGTAATGAGCAGTTCTTC	CASSYAGNEQFF
TRBV6-2/TRBV6-3	TRBJ1-5	.	15	once	TGTGCCAGCAATCGGGGGGGGTATAGCAATCAGCCCCAGCATTTT	CASNRGGYSNQPQHF
TRBV6-1	TRBJ2-3	.	17	few	TGTGCCAGCCAGAGGAGTCGGGGGGCGGAGAGCACAGATACGCAGTATTTT	CASQRSRGAESTDTQYF
TRBV6-1	TRBJ2-1	.	13	once	TGTGCCAGCAGTGAACCCTGGACAGACCAGCAGTTCTTC	CASSEPWTDQQFF
TRBV11-3	TRBJ2-1	TRBD1	15	few	TGTGCCAGCAGCTTAAGGACAGGGTACCACAATGAGCAGTTCTTC	CASSLRTGYHNEQFF
TRBV6-5	TRBJ2-5	TRBD1	14	large	TGTGCCAGCACTCTGAACAGGGGTGATAGGGCCCAGTACTTC	CASTLNRGDRAQYF
TRBV7-6	TRBJ2-1	TRBD2	17	.	TGTGCCAGCAGCTCTAGCGGGAGCACCTCTTCCTACAATGAGCAGTTCTTC	CASSSSGSTSSYNEQFF
TRBV6-1	TRBJ1-2	.	15	medium-sized	TGTGCCAGCAGTCCTCAACTTCTTACTCCTTATGGCTACACCTTC	CASSPQLLTPYGYTF
TRBV10-2	TRBJ2-7	.	12	.	TGCGCCAGCAGCTTCCAGGGCAACGAGCAGTACTTC	CASSFQGNEQYF
TRBV30	TRBJ2-5	.	23	many	TGTGCCTGGCCTCAACTTCTTTCTTTACTCCAGATTCCTCGGAGCCTTGAACATGCTAAAGTACACTGG	CAWPQLLSLLQIPRSLEHAKVHW
TRBV10-2	TRBJ2-3	TRBD2	15	.	TGCGCCAGGAGAGATCGGGCGGGGGGCACAGATACGCAGTATTTT	CARRDRAGGTDTQYF
TRBV10-1	TRBJ2-4	.	17	few	TGCGCCAGCACAACGGACAGCCTAAGCCTAGCCAAAAACATTCAGTACTTC	CASTTDSLSLAKNIQYF
TRBV10-1	TRBJ2-5	.	13	medium-sized	TGCGCCAGCAGTGAGGACAGGATGGCGACCCAGTACTTC	CASSEDRMATQYF
TRBV6-6	TRBJ2-1	.	13	medium-sized	TGTGCCAGCAGCGTTCAGGCCTACAATGAGCAGTTCTTC	CASSVQAYNEQFF